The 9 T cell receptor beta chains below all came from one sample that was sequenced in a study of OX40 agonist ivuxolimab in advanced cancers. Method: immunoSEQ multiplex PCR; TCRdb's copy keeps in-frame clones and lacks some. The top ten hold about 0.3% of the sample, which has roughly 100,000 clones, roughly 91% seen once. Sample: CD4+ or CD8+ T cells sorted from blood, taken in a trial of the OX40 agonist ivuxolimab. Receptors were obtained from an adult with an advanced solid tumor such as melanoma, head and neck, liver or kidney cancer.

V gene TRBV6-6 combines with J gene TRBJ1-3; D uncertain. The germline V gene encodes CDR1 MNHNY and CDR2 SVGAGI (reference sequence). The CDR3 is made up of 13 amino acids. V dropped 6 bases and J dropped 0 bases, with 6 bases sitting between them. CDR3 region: CASRGSSGNTIYF. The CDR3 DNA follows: TGTGCCAGCAGAGGGAGCTCTGGAAACACCATATATTTT.

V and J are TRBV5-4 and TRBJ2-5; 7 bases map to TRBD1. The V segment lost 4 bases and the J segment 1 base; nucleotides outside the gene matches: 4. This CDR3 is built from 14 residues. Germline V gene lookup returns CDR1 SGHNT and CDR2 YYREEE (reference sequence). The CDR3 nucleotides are TGTGCCAGCAGCGCTGGACAGGCCCAAGAGACCCAGTACTTC. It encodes CASSAGQAQETQYF.

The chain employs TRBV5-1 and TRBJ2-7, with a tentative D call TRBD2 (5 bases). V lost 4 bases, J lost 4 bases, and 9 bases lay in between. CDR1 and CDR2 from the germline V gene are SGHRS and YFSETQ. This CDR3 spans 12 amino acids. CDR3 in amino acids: CASSPPGYEQYF. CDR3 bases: TGCGCCAGCAGCCCGCCGGGGTACGAGCAGTACTTC.

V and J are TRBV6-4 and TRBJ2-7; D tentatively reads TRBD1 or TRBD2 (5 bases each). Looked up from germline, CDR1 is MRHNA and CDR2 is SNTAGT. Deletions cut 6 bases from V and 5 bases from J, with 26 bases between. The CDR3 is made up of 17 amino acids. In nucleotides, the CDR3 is TGTGCCAGCAGGCCCCGGGATGGACCACGCAGGGTCCACGAGCAGTACTTC. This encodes CASRPRDGPRRVHEQYF.

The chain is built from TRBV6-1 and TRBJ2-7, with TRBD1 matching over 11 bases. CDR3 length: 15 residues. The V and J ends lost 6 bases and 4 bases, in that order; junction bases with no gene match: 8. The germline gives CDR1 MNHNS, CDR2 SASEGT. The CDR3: CASRVGTGGIYEQYF. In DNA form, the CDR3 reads TGTGCCAGCAGGGTCGGGACAGGGGGGATATACGAGCAGTACTTC.

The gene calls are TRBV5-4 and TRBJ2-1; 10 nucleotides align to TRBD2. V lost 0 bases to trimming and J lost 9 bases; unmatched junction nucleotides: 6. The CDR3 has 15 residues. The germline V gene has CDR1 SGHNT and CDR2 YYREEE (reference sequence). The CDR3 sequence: CASSLGSGGIAEQFF. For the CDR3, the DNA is TGTGCCAGCAGCTTGGGTAGCGGGGGGATCGCTGAGCAGTTCTTC.

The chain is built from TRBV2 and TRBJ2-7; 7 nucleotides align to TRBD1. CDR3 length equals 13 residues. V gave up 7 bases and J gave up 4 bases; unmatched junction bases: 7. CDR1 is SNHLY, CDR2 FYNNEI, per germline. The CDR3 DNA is TGTGCCAGCAACCGGGACAGAGCGTACGAGCAGTACTTC. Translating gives CASNRDRAYEQYF.

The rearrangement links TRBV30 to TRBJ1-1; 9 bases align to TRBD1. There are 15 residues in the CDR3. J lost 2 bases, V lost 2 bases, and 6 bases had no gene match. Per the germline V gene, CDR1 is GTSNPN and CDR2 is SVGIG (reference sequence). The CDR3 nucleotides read TGTGCCTGGAGTCCTGGGACAGGGCTAAACACTGAAGCTTTCTTT. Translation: CAWSPGTGLNTEAFF.

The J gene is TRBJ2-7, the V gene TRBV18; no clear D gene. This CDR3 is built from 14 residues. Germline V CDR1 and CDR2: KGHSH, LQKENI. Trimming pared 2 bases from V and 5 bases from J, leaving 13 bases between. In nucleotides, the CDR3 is TGTGCCAGCTCACCATATTCGACGGGCGACGAGCAGTACTTC. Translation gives CASSPYSTGDEQYF.